A selection of T cell receptor beta chains follows, all from one sample in a study of blood T cell repertoires in COVID-19. TCRdb's copy holds only in-frame clones and misses some; the assay was immunoSEQ multiplex PCR. Of more than 100,000 clones listed, over 65% are singletons. The sample consisted of peripheral blood. All receptors come from a woman in her 70s with acute or convalescent COVID-19. Each CDR3 is given with its conserved first and last residue. The D gene is left open where the match is weak. A clone size is listed for some rows: how often the clone was seen (once, few, many), or a class if it is expanded.

v_gene: TRBV7-2
j_gene: TRBJ1-4
d_gene: -
abundance: -
CDR3aa: CASSFISREKLFF
CDR3nt: TGTGCCAGCAGCTTTATCTCCCGGGAAAAACTGTTTTTT

v_gene: TRBV4-2
j_gene: TRBJ2-5
d_gene: TRBD2
abundance: -
CDR3aa: CASSQDGTSGETQYF
CDR3nt: TGTGCCAGCAGCCAAGATGGGACTAGCGGGGAGACCCAGTACTTC

v_gene: TRBV3-1/TRBV3-2
j_gene: TRBJ2-3
d_gene: -
abundance: -
CDR3aa: CASSLSDERTGSNTQYF
CDR3nt: TGTGCCAGCAGCCTCTCCGACGAGCGGACCGGGTCGAATACGCAGTATTTT

v_gene: TRBV11-2
j_gene: TRBJ1-2
d_gene: -
abundance: -
CDR3aa: CASSAQGFGGYTF
CDR3nt: TGTGCCAGCAGCGCACAGGGCTTCGGGGGCTACACCTTC

v_gene: TRBV7-2
j_gene: TRBJ2-5
d_gene: TRBD2
abundance: -
CDR3aa: CASSFASGETQYF
CDR3nt: TGTGCCAGCAGCTTTGCTAGCGGGGAGACCCAGTACTTC

v_gene: TRBV3-1/TRBV3-2
j_gene: TRBJ2-1
d_gene: -
abundance: -
CDR3aa: CASSQLGLGRDEQFF
CDR3nt: TGTGCCAGCAGCCAACTGGGGCTGGGTCGGGATGAGCAGTTCTTC

v_gene: TRBV30
j_gene: TRBJ1-3
d_gene: TRBD1
abundance: -
CDR3aa: CAWGTGPGNTIYF
CDR3nt: TGTGCCTGGGGGACAGGGCCTGGAAACACCATATATTTT

v_gene: TRBV5-8
j_gene: TRBJ1-4
d_gene: -
abundance: -
CDR3aa: CASSQSWAGIGEKLFF
CDR3nt: TGTGCCAGCAGCCAGTCCTGGGCAGGGATAGGCGAAAAACTGTTTTTT

v_gene: TRBV29-1
j_gene: TRBJ2-1
d_gene: -
abundance: -
CDR3aa: CSGGGDRYNEQFF
CDR3nt: TGCAGCGGCGGAGGGGATAGATACAATGAGCAGTTCTTC

v_gene: TRBV4-3
j_gene: TRBJ1-2
d_gene: TRBD1
abundance: -
CDR3aa: CASSQGDRGSYGYTF
CDR3nt: TGCGCCAGCAGCCAAGGGGACAGGGGGAGCTATGGCTACACCTTC

v_gene: TRBV7-2
j_gene: TRBJ1-6
d_gene: TRBD1
abundance: few
CDR3aa: CASSLVLIGPRGDNSPLHF
CDR3nt: TGTGCCAGCAGCTTAGTGCTCATTGGGCCCAGGGGGGATAATTCACCCCTCCACTTT

v_gene: TRBV5-4
j_gene: TRBJ2-2
d_gene: TRBD1
abundance: -
CDR3aa: CASSLGGQGTGELFF
CDR3nt: TGTGCCAGCAGTTTAGGGGGACAGGGAACCGGGGAGCTGTTTTTT

v_gene: TRBV25-1
j_gene: TRBJ2-5
d_gene: -
abundance: once
CDR3aa: CASKQGSVSGETQYF
CDR3nt: TGTGCCAGCAAGCAGGGGAGCGTTTCGGGAGAGACCCAGTACTTC

v_gene: TRBV14
j_gene: TRBJ1-5
d_gene: -
abundance: once
CDR3aa: CASSLPGGNSNQPQHF
CDR3nt: TGTGCCAGCAGCCTTCCTGGGGGGAACAGCAATCAGCCCCAGCATTTT

v_gene: TRBV11-3
j_gene: TRBJ2-1
d_gene: TRBD1
abundance: -
CDR3aa: CASSLDGRGQNEQFF
CDR3nt: TGTGCCAGCAGCTTAGATGGTAGGGGACAGAATGAGCAGTTCTTC

v_gene: TRBV5-4
j_gene: TRBJ1-2
d_gene: -
abundance: -
CDR3aa: CASSLRGAGYTF
CDR3nt: TGTGCCAGCAGCTTGCGCGGGGCCGGCTACACCTTC

v_gene: TRBV7-2
j_gene: TRBJ1-3
d_gene: -
abundance: -
CDR3aa: CASSLSGNTIYF
CDR3nt: TGTGCCAGCAGCCTCTCTGGAAACACCATATATTTT

v_gene: TRBV14
j_gene: TRBJ1-2
d_gene: -
abundance: -
CDR3aa: CASSGGGYGYTF
CDR3nt: TGTGCCAGCAGCGGGGGGGGTTATGGCTACACCTTC

v_gene: TRBV6-2/TRBV6-3
j_gene: TRBJ2-1
d_gene: TRBD2
abundance: -
CDR3aa: CASSYNIAGGRDQQFF
CDR3nt: TGTGCCAGCAGTTACAATATAGCGGGGGGGCGGGATCAGCAGTTCTTC

v_gene: TRBV9
j_gene: TRBJ1-2
d_gene: TRBD1
abundance: -
CDR3aa: CASSVHHKQGDGYTF
CDR3nt: TGTGCCAGCAGCGTGCATCATAAGCAGGGGGATGGCTACACCTTC

v_gene: TRBV19
j_gene: TRBJ1-1
d_gene: TRBD1
abundance: -
CDR3aa: CASSQRTGNTEAFF
CDR3nt: TGTGCCAGTAGTCAAAGGACAGGGAACACTGAAGCTTTCTTT

v_gene: TRBV7-7
j_gene: TRBJ2-5
d_gene: TRBD2
abundance: -
CDR3aa: CASSPGLAKETQYF
CDR3nt: TGTGCCAGCAGCCCAGGACTAGCCAAAGAGACCCAGTACTTC

v_gene: TRBV6-5
j_gene: TRBJ2-1
d_gene: TRBD1
abundance: -
CDR3aa: CASSYSWQGANNEQFF
CDR3nt: TGTGCCAGCAGTTACTCTTGGCAGGGGGCAAACAATGAGCAGTTCTTC

v_gene: TRBV6-5
j_gene: TRBJ1-1
d_gene: TRBD1
abundance: -
CDR3aa: CASIIGQGWTEAFF
CDR3nt: TGTGCCAGCATAATAGGACAGGGTTGGACTGAAGCTTTCTTT

v_gene: TRBV30
j_gene: TRBJ1-2
d_gene: TRBD1
abundance: -
CDR3aa: CAWLRDSHRVNYGYTF
CDR3nt: TGTGCCTGGCTCCGGGACAGTCACCGTGTTAACTATGGCTACACCTTC

v_gene: TRBV11-3
j_gene: TRBJ2-7
d_gene: -
abundance: few
CDR3aa: CASSSRQDPYEQYF
CDR3nt: TGTGCCAGCAGCTCACGACAGGACCCCTACGAGCAGTACTTC

v_gene: TRBV7-2
j_gene: TRBJ2-4
d_gene: TRBD2
abundance: -
CDR3aa: CASSLVPSGGTLAKNIQYF
CDR3nt: TGTGCCAGCAGCTTAGTTCCTAGCGGGGGCACATTAGCCAAAAACATTCAGTACTTC

v_gene: TRBV7-2
j_gene: TRBJ2-5
d_gene: -
abundance: -
CDR3aa: CASTLWRSETQYF
CDR3nt: TGTGCCAGCACCCTCTGGCGGTCTGAGACCCAGTACTTC

v_gene: TRBV6-5
j_gene: TRBJ1-5
d_gene: -
abundance: -
CDR3aa: CASRDAGSGQPQHF
CDR3nt: TGTGCCAGCAGAGACGCGGGGTCCGGTCAGCCCCAGCATTTT

v_gene: TRBV4-2
j_gene: TRBJ2-4
d_gene: TRBD2
abundance: -
CDR3aa: CASSQVLAGDNIQYF
CDR3nt: TGTGCCAGCAGCCAAGTCCTAGCGGGGGACAACATTCAGTACTTC

v_gene: TRBV7-6
j_gene: TRBJ1-5
d_gene: -
abundance: -
CDR3aa: CASSLGTDSNQPQHF
CDR3nt: TGTGCCAGCAGCTTAGGGACAGATAGCAATCAGCCCCAGCATTTT

v_gene: TRBV5-8
j_gene: TRBJ1-4
d_gene: TRBD1
abundance: few
CDR3aa: CASRTGGEKLFF
CDR3nt: TGTGCCAGCAGGACAGGGGGCGAAAAACTGTTTTTT

v_gene: TRBV6-1
j_gene: TRBJ1-6
d_gene: -
abundance: -
CDR3aa: CASSDRENSPLHF
CDR3nt: TGTGCCAGCAGTGACAGGGAAAATTCACCCCTCCACTTT